The source of this T cell receptor (beta chain) is a study of blood T cells in healthy people across ages. Findings of the study overall: Diversity was higher, and naive CD4+ cells more numerous, in long-lived donors than in aged donors. Age advanced and TCR beta diversity per million T cells fell, roughly linearly.

Remarks on this clonotype: Antigen: not known.

It was with a sample-barcoded 5' primer and a J-beta primer mix that a second PCR of roughly 7 to 12 cycles was run. MiXCR, applied by TCRdb to the 5' RACE reads, yields one record per CDR3 protein. The sample gives about 1,800,000 distinct CDR3 sequences, under 30% of which show up once; 6.5% to 8.5% is in the top ten. Sequenced: blood. The source of this sequence is a woman aged 25 to 39 in good health.

CDR3 sequence reads: CASSKRPGSGYTF. As DNA, the CDR3 is TGCGCCAGCAGCAAAAGACCAGGTTCGGGCTACACCTTC. V usage is TRBV5-1 and J usage is TRBJ1-2; no clear D. Germline V lookup: CDR1 SGHRS, CDR2 YFSETQ. Between the trimmed V and J ends, which lost 4 bases and 8 bases, there was a span of 15 bases. This CDR3 comprises 13 residues.